This passage covers 31 T cell receptor beta chains from one sample sequenced in a study of control samples from healthy donors and cancer patients. The protocol was immunoSEQ multiplex PCR, while the TCRdb copy is restricted to in-frame clones and leaves out a portion. This table has 100,000 to 150,000 clones, around 92% appearing once. The sample comprised PBMCs. These receptors originate from an elderly man with head and neck cancer.

The chain combines TRBV6-5 with TRBJ2-7, with D tentatively TRBD1 (5 bases). Germline CDR1 is MNHEY and CDR2 is SVGAGI. Trimming pared 5 bases from V and 9 bases from J, leaving 17 bases between. The CDR3 contains 13 residues. The CDR3 coding sequence is TGTGCCAGCAGTCCAGGGTTTTTATGGGGGCAGTACTTC. It translates to CASSPGFLWGQYF.

The chain uses TRBV2 and TRBJ2-2; 8 nucleotides align to TRBD2. This CDR3 region has 20 residues. V lost 2 bases, J lost 1 base, and 15 bases stayed unmatched. From germline, CDR1 is SNHLY and CDR2 FYNNEI. CDR3 in DNA: TGTGCCAGCAGTGAATTCCGTGCGGGGGGCACCCGGGTGAACACCGGGGAGCTGTTTTTT. This sequence encodes CASSEFRAGGTRVNTGELFF.

This chain links TRBV5-6 with TRBJ2-3, with TRBD2 as a possible D gene (6 bases). Trimming took off 4 bases at V and 9 bases at J, with 24 bases between the two ends. Per germline, CDR1 SGHDT and CDR2 YYEEEE. The CDR3 extends over 16 amino acids. The CDR3 sequence is CASSHLGVGGSYTQYF. Written as DNA, the CDR3 is TGTGCCAGCAGCCATTTGGGGGTCGGAGGGAGTTACACGCAGTATTTT. Supplemented by reference TRBV5-6 and TRBJ2-3, the full variable domain reads DAGVTQSPTHLIKTRGQQVTLRCSPKSGHDTVSWYQQALGQGPQFIFQYYEEEERQRGNFPDRFSGHQFPNYSSELNVNALLLGDSALYLCASSHLGVGGSYTQYFGPGTRLTVL.

The table lists this clone with a count of one. The chain couples TRBV28 to TRBJ1-2; 7 bases map to TRBD1. The CDR3 contains 14 residues. CDR1 MDHEN and CDR2 SYDVKM come from the germline V gene. With 6 bases clipped from V and 8 bases from J, the junction kept 12 bases outside the gene matches. The CDR3 sequence: CASSYPGTERGYTF. CDR3 nucleotides: TGTGCCAGCAGCTACCCGGGGACAGAGAGGGGCTACACCTTC.

The genes are TRBV19 and TRBJ1-5; D is uncertain. V was clipped by 0 bases and J by 1 base, with 10 bases between them. CDR3 length: 16 residues. Germline V gene lookup returns CDR1 LNHDA and CDR2 SQIVND (reference sequence). CDR3 sequence: CASSIDGSSSNQPQHF. CDR3 DNA: TGTGCCAGTAGTATAGATGGCAGTTCGAGCAATCAGCCCCAGCATTTT. The whole variable domain, remainder taken from reference TRBV19 and TRBJ1-5, is DGGITQSPKYLFRKEGQNVTLSCEQNLNHDAMYWYRQDPGQGLRLIYYSQIVNDFQKGDIAEGYSVSREKKESFPLTVTSAQKNPTAFYLCASSIDGSSSNQPQHFGDGTRLSIL.

The sample holds a few counts of this clone. This rearrangement joins TRBV2 to TRBJ2-2; D is uncertain. V shed 5 bases and J shed 1 base, with 11 bases lying between them. CDR1 and CDR2 from the germline V gene are SNHLY and FYNNEI. CDR3 length: 15 residues. The DNA for the CDR3 is TGTGCCAGCAGTCGGTTAGAACTGAACACCGGGGAGCTGTTTTTT. Encoded protein: CASSRLELNTGELFF.

This chain uses TRBV2 with TRBJ2-7; no reliable D call. Germline-derived CDR1 and CDR2 are SNHLY and FYNNEI. Between the trimmed V and J ends, which lost 5 bases and 5 bases, there was a span of 19 bases. The CDR3 spans 15 residues. CDR3 DNA sequence: TGTGCCAGCAGTTTAAGGGCGGCAGCTGGGAACGAGCAGTACTTC. Translation gives CASSLRAAAGNEQYF.

This rearrangement joins TRBV9 to TRBJ2-1; TRBD1 or TRBD2 may be the D gene (5 bases each). The CDR3 runs to 16 residues. Germline V gene sequence: CDR1 SGDLS, CDR2 YYNGEE. V shed 0 bases and J shed 2 bases, with 12 bases lying between them. The CDR3 protein is CASSVVSGQTYNEQFF. The DNA of the CDR3 is TGTGCCAGCAGCGTAGTTTCGGGGCAGACCTACAATGAGCAGTTCTTC.

The chain uses TRBV7-8 and TRBJ2-3, with 10 bases matching TRBD2. Losses at the gene ends were 7 bases for V and 2 bases for J; bases not matched to a gene: 9. The CDR3 extends over 16 amino acids. The germline CDR1 and CDR2 sequences are SGHVS and FQNEAQ. CDR3 loop: CASTLAGEILTDTQYF. In nucleotides, the CDR3 is TGTGCCAGCACTCTAGCGGGAGAAATCCTCACAGATACGCAGTATTTT.

This chain links TRBV30 with TRBJ1-4; perhaps TRBD1 as D (5 bases). Germline loops: CDR1 GTSNPN, CDR2 SVGIG (reference sequence). The CDR3 is made up of 12 amino acids. Trimming shortened V by 5 bases and J by 7 bases, and 11 bases separated the two germline ends. DNA for the CDR3: TGTGCCTGGGACGGGGGTGGTGAAAAACTGTTTTTT. It yields the protein CAWDGGGEKLFF. The complete variable domain, with remaining parts taken from reference TRBV30 and TRBJ1-4, reads SQTIHQWPATLVQPVGSPLSLECTVEGTSNPNLYWYRQAAGRGLQLLFYSVGIGQISSEVPQNLSASRPQDRQFILSSKKLLLSDSGFYLCAWDGGGEKLFFGSGTQLSVL.

The rearrangement joins TRBV18 to TRBJ2-7; 7 nucleotides line up with TRBD1. V trimming: 3 bases; J trimming: 2 bases; junction bases outside the gene matches: 13. In germline, CDR1 is KGHSH, CDR2 LQKENI. The CDR3 is 17 residues long. The CDR3 DNA follows: TGTGCCAGCTCACCTATCGGGAAGGGGGCTTCTCCCTACGAGCAGTACTTC. This translates into CASSPIGKGASPYEQYF.

The chain carries TRBV5-8 and TRBJ1-5; D call uncertain. Germline loops: CDR1 SGHTS, CDR2 YDEGEE. The CDR3 runs to 13 residues. V shed 4 bases and J shed 6 bases, with 11 bases lying between them. The CDR3 region is CASSLVKSQPQHF. CDR3 coding DNA: TGTGCCAGCAGCCTCGTAAAGAGTCAGCCCCAGCATTTT.

The table lists this clone with a few counts. V and J are TRBV6-5 and TRBJ2-7; D gene unclear. Germline CDR1 is MNHEY and CDR2 is SVGAGI. There are 14 residues in the CDR3. V dropped 5 bases and J dropped 0 bases, with 11 bases sitting between them. Here the CDR3 DNA reads TGTGCCAGCAGTAGACTGGCGAGCTCCTACGAGCAGTACTTC. Translation gives CASSRLASSYEQYF.

The V and J genes are TRBV27 and TRBJ2-7, with a possible D match to TRBD2 (6 bases). V lost 7 bases to trimming and J lost 6 bases, with 19 bases between them. Germline CDR1 MNHEY, CDR2 SMNVEV (reference sequence). There are 14 residues in the CDR3. The CDR3 is CASKTRLGLSEQYF. DNA of the CDR3: TGTGCCAGCAAAACCCGACTAGGTCTGAGCGAGCAGTACTTC.

The gene calls are TRBV7-9 and TRBJ1-3; 7 nucleotides align to TRBD1. Germline V CDR1 and CDR2: SEHNR, FQNEAQ (reference sequence). The CDR3 totals 15 residues. Trimming cost V 2 bases and J 4 bases; bases outside gene matches: 5. The CDR3: CASSLLGGRGNTIYF. The CDR3 DNA reads as TGTGCCAGCAGCTTATTAGGGGGCCGCGGAAACACCATATATTTT.

The chain couples TRBV20-1 to TRBJ2-7; possible D gene TRBD2, 6 bases. Germline CDR1 DFQATT, CDR2 SNEGSKA (reference sequence). With 6 bases removed from V and 2 bases from J, the gap between germline ends came to 8 bases. The CDR3 loop spans 11 amino acids. CDR3 in amino acids: CSAPGAYEQYF. The CDR3 DNA sequence: TGCAGTGCCCCGGGGGCCTACGAGCAGTACTTC.

The chain has TRBV10-3 and TRBJ2-5; 14 nucleotides line up with TRBD2. The CDR3 is made up of 14 amino acids. With 8 bases clipped from V and 3 bases from J, the junction kept 2 bases outside the gene matches. Germline CDR1 ENHRY, CDR2 SYGVKD. The CDR3 loop reads CAIGLAGGKETQYF. The CDR3 DNA is TGTGCCATCGGACTAGCGGGGGGCAAAGAGACCCAGTACTTC.

The rearrangement uses TRBV11-2 and TRBJ1-2; D remains ambiguous. V was shortened by 3 bases and J by 8 bases, with 25 bases between the two germline ends. CDR1 and CDR2 from the germline V gene are SGHAT and FQNNGV. The CDR3 is 17 residues long. For the CDR3, the DNA is TGTGCCAGCAGCTTGCAAGGGCAGGCGTCTATGGCTAGCGGCTACACCTTC. Residues: CASSLQGQASMASGYTF.

This clone was recorded a few times. CDR3 in DNA: TGTGCCAGCAGCCAAGGGTTGCCCGGGGAGCTGTTTTTT. Protein sequence: CASSQGLPGELFF. The chain couples TRBV3-1 (or the pseudogene TRBV3-2) to TRBJ2-2; D gene unclear. CDR3 size: 13 residues. Deletions cut 1 base from V and 6 bases from J, with 6 bases between. CDR1 LGHDT and CDR2 YNNKEL come from the germline V gene (reference sequence).

J is TRBJ1-1 and V is TRBV4-1, with TRBD1 matching 12 bases. The CDR3 runs 14 residues. The V gene's germline CDR1 is MGHRA and CDR2 YSYEKL. Trimming took 4 bases from V and 5 from J; bases not matched to a gene: 2. The CDR3: CASSPGQGATEAFF. CDR3 nucleotides: TGCGCCAGCAGCCCGGGACAGGGGGCTACTGAAGCTTTCTTT.

A word on this clone: The same CDR3 also results from other DNA sequences found in this sample. This chain uses TRBV11-2 with TRBJ2-3, with a possible D match to TRBD2 (6 bases). The CDR3 spans 15 residues. CDR1 SGHAT and CDR2 FQNNGV come from the germline V gene. Trimming took 1 base from V and 1 from J, leaving 9 bases between them. The CDR3 DNA follows: TGTGCCAGCAGCTTAGTCGGAGGGGGCACAGATACGCAGTATTTT. Translation gives CASSLVGGGTDTQYF.

V gene TRBV29-1 combines with J gene TRBJ2-1; D perhaps matches TRBD2 (5 bases). The V end was cut by 4 bases, the J end by 0 bases, with 13 bases between. CDR1 SQVTM and CDR2 ANQGSEA come from the germline V gene. The CDR3 contains 15 residues. The CDR3 DNA sequence: TGCAGCGTTGGGGCGGCTGCGGGCTCCTACAATGAGCAGTTCTTC. Protein: CSVGAAAGSYNEQFF.

The chain is built from TRBV5-1 and TRBJ2-1; 10 positions agree with TRBD2. The germline V gene encodes CDR1 SGHRS and CDR2 YFSETQ. The CDR3 extends over 16 amino acids. The V gene end was trimmed by 3 bases and the J gene end by 7 bases; junction bases not matched to a gene: 10. CDR3 nucleotides: TGCGCCAGCAGCTCTAGAGTAGCGGGGGGAGGAAATGAGCAGTTCTTC. Translated, it gives CASSSRVAGGGNEQFF.

The chain employs TRBV11-2 and TRBJ2-1; 8 bases map to TRBD1. This CDR3 contains 14 residues. The V segment lost 1 base and the J segment 7 bases; nucleotides outside the gene matches: 3. Germline V gene sequence: CDR1 SGHAT, CDR2 FQNNGV. The CDR3: CASSLGQGSNEQFF. The CDR3 nucleotides read TGTGCCAGCAGCTTAGGACAGGGGAGTAATGAGCAGTTCTTC.

This sequence joins TRBV20-1 and TRBJ1-1; D is unclear. Trimming pared 5 bases from V and 1 base from J, leaving 5 bases between. Looked up from germline, CDR1 is DFQATT and CDR2 is SNEGSKA (reference sequence). The CDR3 has 11 amino acids. The CDR3 here is CSARQNTEAFF. As DNA, the CDR3 is TGCAGTGCTCGACAGAACACTGAAGCTTTCTTT.

The chain employs TRBV6-2 or TRBV6-3 and TRBJ1-2, with unresolved D. There are 13 residues in the CDR3. V lost 2 bases and J 3 bases, leaving 7 bases between the germline ends. The germline CDR1 and CDR2 sequences are MNHEY and SVGEGT. The chain's CDR3 is CASSYLRDYGYTF. The CDR3 bases are TGTGCCAGCAGTTACCTCAGAGACTATGGCTACACCTTC.

This clone was detected once. V is TRBV4-1 and J is TRBJ1-1; no definite D call. CDR1 is MGHRA and CDR2 is YSYEKL in the germline V gene. V was cut by 1 base and J by 11 bases, with 29 bases left in between. The CDR3 extends over 18 amino acids. CDR3 coding DNA: TGCGCCAGCAGCCAAGGGCGAACGGGAGGTGAGATTGTGCCTGGTGCTTTCTTT. Translated, it gives CASSQGRTGGEIVPGAFF.

This chain links TRBV6-1 with TRBJ1-5; a possible D gene is TRBD1 (5 bases). V lost 1 base and J lost 0, with 7 bases in between. Looked up from germline, CDR1 is MNHNS and CDR2 is SASEGT. The CDR3 spans 15 residues. CDR3 region: CASSEGQHSNQPQHF. CDR3 nucleotide sequence: TGTGCCAGCAGTGAAGGACAGCATAGCAATCAGCCCCAGCATTTT.

This clone has a handful of counts. The chain links TRBV5-1 to TRBJ2-2, with TRBD2 as a possible D gene (6 bases). Per the germline V gene, CDR1 is SGHRS and CDR2 is YFSETQ. The V and J ends lost 0 bases and 3 bases respectively, with 12 bases between them. The CDR3 contains 16 residues. CDR3 sequence: CASSLVTGDHTGELFF. Written as DNA, the CDR3 is TGCGCCAGCAGCTTGGTTACGGGGGACCACACCGGGGAGCTGTTTTTT.

This rearrangement joins TRBV29-1 to TRBJ2-7, with 7 nucleotides matching TRBD1. This CDR3 is built from 14 residues. V lost 4 bases and J lost 5; bases outside the gene matches: 11. CDR1 and CDR2 from the germline V gene are SQVTM and ANQGSEA. The CDR3 DNA reads as TGCAGCGTTGCAGACAGGGCCCCCCGCAACGAGCAGTACTTC. Its protein is CSVADRAPRNEQYF.

This clone was counted a single time. J is TRBJ2-5 and V is TRBV5-1, with D perhaps matching TRBD1 (5 bases). Germline V CDR1 and CDR2: SGHRS, YFSETQ. This CDR3 contains 16 residues. Deletions cut 8 bases from V and 0 bases from J, with 20 bases between. CDR3 nucleotides: TGCGCCAGGGGGCGAGGCACAGGTTCTTACCAAGAGACCCAGTACTTC. Translated: CARGRGTGSYQETQYF.